The rows below give T cell receptor beta chains drawn from one sample of a study of T cells after yellow fever vaccination. MiXCR, applied by TCRdb to the 5' RACE reads, yields one record per CDR3 protein. The data hold 500,000 to 650,000 distinct CDR3 sequences, with 17% observed a single time. Sequenced material: PBMCs, taken less than 6 days after the first yellow fever vaccination. These receptors originate from a man younger than 35 who received the YFV17D yellow fever vaccine. Each CDR3 is given with its conserved first and last residue. A D gene is named only where the DNA matches it firmly. Size values are once, few and many counts, or a class for expanded clones, and some rows have none.

j_gene	v_gene	d_gene	abundance	CDR3nt	CDR3aa
TRBJ1-2	TRBV3-1	.	.	TGTGCCAGCAGCTTTGGACAGTCCCACTATGGCTACACCTTC	CASSFGQSHYGYTF
TRBJ2-1	TRBV19	.	few	TGTGCCAGTAGTATTATGGGGCAGGGGCCCTTCTCCTACAATGAGCAGTTCTTC	CASSIMGQGPFSYNEQFF
TRBJ2-1	TRBV28	TRBD1	few	TGTGCCAGCAGTCAACTCGCGGGACAGGGTGAGGAGCAGTTCTTC	CASSQLAGQGEEQFF
TRBJ2-5	TRBV21-1	.	few	TGTGCCAGCAGCAAACAGGCCAGGCGCTTTATGGAGGAGACCCAGTACTTC	CASSKQARRFMEETQYF
TRBJ2-3	TRBV4-3	TRBD2	.	TGCGCCAGCAGCCAGGGCTGGACTAGCGGGGGGAGGTTCGGCACAGATACGCAGTATTTT	CASSQGWTSGGRFGTDTQYF
TRBJ2-3	TRBV4-3	TRBD2	few	TGCGCCAGCAGCCCCGGGGGGGTCACAGATACGCAGTATTTT	CASSPGGVTDTQYF
TRBJ2-7	TRBV6-1	TRBD1	few	TGTGCCAGCAGGCAGACAGGGGGAAGCTCCTACGAGCAGTACTTC	CASRQTGGSSYEQYF
TRBJ1-2	TRBV24-1	TRBD1	.	TGTGCCACCAGCCCATTAAGGACAGGGGCAGGCGGCTACACCTTC	CATSPLRTGAGGYTF
TRBJ1-2	TRBV5-1	TRBD1	.	TGCGCCAGCAGCCCCCGGGCCCCCGGGACAGGGGGGATCGGTGGCTACACCTTC	CASSPRAPGTGGIGGYTF
TRBJ2-3	TRBV7-9	.	.	TGTGCCAGCAGCTTCGGGGGGCCAGCGACAGATACGCAGTATTTT	CASSFGGPATDTQYF
TRBJ1-2	TRBV7-9	.	few	TGTGCCAGCAGCTTGGTAGGGCAAGCTAACTATGGCTACACCTTC	CASSLVGQANYGYTF
TRBJ1-2	TRBV4-3	.	.	TGCGCCAGCAGTCCCTCTCTCTTCGACCAAAAGGACGGCTACACCTTC	CASSPSLFDQKDGYTF
TRBJ1-3	TRBV12-3/TRBV12-4	.	.	TGTGCCAGCAGCTATGGATTTGGCACCATATATTTT	CASSYGFGTIYF
TRBJ2-2	TRBV20-1	.	.	TGCAGTGCTAGAGAGTATGGGGGCGCGAACACCGGGGAGCTGTTTTTT	CSAREYGGANTGELFF
TRBJ2-5	TRBV6-2/TRBV6-3	.	few	TGTGCCAGCAGCCCCCGGGACTTCCAAGAGACCCAGTACTTC	CASSPRDFQETQYF
TRBJ1-2	TRBV5-1	.	few	TGCGCCAGCAGCTCGGGGGGAATGATTTATGGCTACACCTTC	CASSSGGMIYGYTF
TRBJ2-1	TRBV25-1	.	.	TGTGCCAGCAGTGGGCCCAAGAGCTACAATGAGCAGTTCTTC	CASSGPKSYNEQFF
TRBJ1-3	TRBV29-1	.	few	TGCAGCGTTGAAGAGGGAGGGGACTCTGGAAACACCATATATTTT	CSVEEGGDSGNTIYF
TRBJ1-2	TRBV7-2	TRBD1	.	TGTGCCAGCAGCTGGGACAGGGAGAACTATGGCTACACCTTC	CASSWDRENYGYTF
TRBJ1-2	TRBV25-1	TRBD1	few	TGTGCCAGCAGTGACTCCGCAGGGGGCCCTAACTATGGCTACACCTTC	CASSDSAGGPNYGYTF
TRBJ2-5	TRBV11-2	.	.	TGTGCCAGCAGACGCCCCGGGACCCTCCAAGAGACCCAGTACTTC	CASRRPGTLQETQYF
TRBJ2-7	TRBV2	.	.	TGTGCCAGCAGTGAAAAGGGGTTAACCGACTACGAGCAGTACTTC	CASSEKGLTDYEQYF
TRBJ2-1	TRBV18	.	few	TGTGCCAGCTCACCAAGCGGCCCAGACTCGCAGTTCTTC	CASSPSGPDSQFF
TRBJ1-1	TRBV3-1	TRBD1	few	TGTGCCAGCAGCCCCAGGGGGTTGACACAGAACACTGAAGCTTTCTTT	CASSPRGLTQNTEAFF
TRBJ2-7	TRBV20-1	.	.	TGCAGTGCTGCCCTGAGTCGGGGGAGCTACGAGCAGTACTTC	CSAALSRGSYEQYF
TRBJ2-2	TRBV20-1	.	few	TGCAGTGCTAAGTTCTCGACACGAGGGACCGGGGAGCTGTTTTTT	CSAKFSTRGTGELFF
TRBJ2-5	TRBV7-2	.	many	TGTGCCAGCAAGAGGGGGGACCCAGGAGAGACCCAGTACTTC	CASKRGDPGETQYF
TRBJ2-2	TRBV2	.	.	TGTGCCAGCAGTGAAATTTTGGGGTCCGGGGAGCTGTTTTTT	CASSEILGSGELFF
TRBJ2-4	TRBV5-6	.	.	TGTGCCAGCAGCCCATGGATCGGAAACATTCAGTACTTC	CASSPWIGNIQYF
TRBJ2-1	TRBV7-9	.	.	TGTGCCAGCAGCTTTAACCCCCGATACAATGAGCAGTTCTTC	CASSFNPRYNEQFF
TRBJ2-2	TRBV7-9	.	many	TGTGCCAGCAGCACCGGCAGGGCTCGTAACACCGGGGAGCTGTTTTTT	CASSTGRARNTGELFF
TRBJ1-2	TRBV20-1	.	.	TGCAGTGCTAGCACAGGCGTTAACTATGGCTACACCTTC	CSASTGVNYGYTF
TRBJ1-1	TRBV7-9	.	.	TGTGCCAGCATCCAAACGGGGTTAGGCAGGGAAGCTTTCTTT	CASIQTGLGREAFF
TRBJ2-1	TRBV6-2/TRBV6-3	.	many	TGTGCCAGCAGTTATACAACGGATCACCCTCGGCAGTTCTTC	CASSYTTDHPRQFF
TRBJ1-2	TRBV6-1	TRBD1	.	TGTGCCAGCAGCATACAGGGGGCAAGTGGCTACACCTTC	CASSIQGASGYTF
TRBJ2-3	TRBV12-3/TRBV12-4	TRBD2	few	TGTGCCAGCCGCCGGCGGGGGGGGGCCACAGATACGCAGTATTTT	CASRRRGGATDTQYF
TRBJ2-2	TRBV7-9	.	few	TGTGCCAGCACCCTAAGGGAGGCTAACGGGGAGCTGTTTTTT	CASTLREANGELFF
TRBJ2-3	TRBV11-2	.	few	TGTGCCAGCAGGGTTTCGGGCACAGATACGCAGTATTTT	CASRVSGTDTQYF
TRBJ2-7	TRBV5-1	TRBD1	few	TGCGCCAGCAGCTTGGAAGGGACAGGGTTTGCCTACGAGCAGTACTTC	CASSLEGTGFAYEQYF
TRBJ2-3	TRBV7-2	TRBD2	.	TGTGCCAGCAGCCCCCTAACGGGGGGGCAAGATACGCAGTATTTT	CASSPLTGGQDTQYF
TRBJ1-2	TRBV6-2/TRBV6-3	.	.	TGTGCCAGCAGTTACTCGAAGGCGTTTTTGACCTTC	CASSYSKAFLTF
TRBJ2-5	TRBV20-1	TRBD2	many	TGCAGTGCTAGAAGTCCCGGGTTGCGGGAGGTCTTCCAAGAGACCCAGTACTTC	CSARSPGLREVFQETQYF
TRBJ2-5	TRBV18	.	.	TGTGCCAGCTCACGTAACAGGGAGGAGACCCAGTACTTC	CASSRNREETQYF
TRBJ2-1	TRBV20-1	.	.	TGCAGTGCTAGCCTCGGCAGGGGCAATGAGCAGTTCTTC	CSASLGRGNEQFF
TRBJ1-5	TRBV24-1	.	few	TGTGCCACCAGTGATGCGGGTAATCAGCCCCAGCATTTT	CATSDAGNQPQHF
TRBJ2-2	TRBV13	TRBD2	.	TGTGCCAGCAGCCTAGCGCATAGCGGGGGGCAAAACACCGGGGAGCTGTTTTTT	CASSLAHSGGQNTGELFF
TRBJ1-5	TRBV28	.	few	TGTGCCAGCAGCCGACCCGGGACACCCCGGGGGCCCCAGCATTTT	CASSRPGTPRGPQHF
TRBJ2-5	TRBV6-1	TRBD2	.	TGTGCCAGCAGTACCGTAGCGGGGGAAGAGACCCAGTACTTC	CASSTVAGEETQYF
TRBJ2-5	TRBV5-1	TRBD2	few	TGCGCCAGCAGCAACCCGGGACTAGCGGAAGAGACCCAGTACTTC	CASSNPGLAEETQYF
TRBJ2-2	TRBV5-1	.	.	TGCGCCAGCAGGGACGGAGATACCGGGGAGCTGTTTTTT	CASRDGDTGELFF
TRBJ2-1	TRBV4-3	TRBD2	.	TGCGCCAGCAGCCAAGACCCTAGCGGGGATGGAAATGAGCAGTTCTTC	CASSQDPSGDGNEQFF
TRBJ1-1	TRBV28	.	.	TGTGCCAGCATCCTACAGGGTGAAGCTTTCTTT	CASILQGEAFF
TRBJ2-5	TRBV2	.	.	TGTGCCAGCAGGCCGCATCCAGGGGAGACCCAGTACTTC	CASRPHPGETQYF
TRBJ1-4	TRBV4-3	.	few	TGCGCCAGCAGCCAAGGCTTATGGTTGCCTAATGAAAAACTGTTTTTT	CASSQGLWLPNEKLFF
TRBJ2-2	TRBV11-3	.	.	TGTGCCAGCAGCTTAGATTACCCCGGGGAGCTGTTTTTT	CASSLDYPGELFF